The clone carrying this TCR beta chain was seen repeatedly, ten times or more. The data originate from a study of T cells in Graves' hyperthyroidism and ophthalmopathy. Researchers amplified the TCR beta CDR3 regions from RNA transcripts. Researchers ran a first-round RT-PCR on the TCR CDR3 using the HTBI primer set. MiXCR was run by TCRdb on the multiplex PCR reads, yielding one entry per CDR3 protein. The data show a few hundred thousand distinct CDR3 sequences, with about 16% seen just once and 3% to 4% held by the top ten. This CDR3 is built from 13 residues. Trimming cost V 3 bases and J 7 bases, with 10 bases left between them. CDR1 LNHDA and CDR2 SQIVND come from the germline V gene (reference sequence).

The chain recombines TRBV19 with TRBJ2-4; tentative D call: TRBD2 (6 bases). Sequencing input: blood. The TCR originated in a woman in her 40s with Graves' ophthalmopathy. The CDR3 bases are TGTGCCAGTAGTATGGGGAGGAGGAACATTCAGTACTTC. The encoded protein is CASSMGRRNIQYF.